The text below deals with one T cell receptor (beta chain). This sample stems from a study of shared clonotypes between healthy human individuals. The CDR3 is made up of 11 amino acids. Germline-derived CDR1 and CDR2 are SNHLY and FYNNEI. V was clipped by 7 bases and J by 12 bases; unmatched bases: 6. The data were produced by immunoSEQ multiplex PCR, yet TCRdb's version contains in-frame clones alone and is incomplete. This sample carries some 2.3 million clones, more than 80% of them seen once, and the ten largest clones take about 0.39%. This clonotype was obtained from a man between 18 and 29 years old in good health. Some clones in this sample may be carry-over from other donors' samples. This chain links TRBV2 with TRBJ2-1, with TRBD2 matching over 7 bases. Sequenced sample: naive CD4+ T cells from PBMCs. Subset in this sample: CD45RA+ positively selected. Here the CDR3 DNA reads TGTGCCAGCAAGGCGGGAGCTGGGCAGTTCTTC. As protein: CASKAGAGQFF.